This T cell receptor (beta chain) was recovered during a study of T cell responses to AZD1222 COVID-19 vaccine. Generated by immunoSEQ multiplex PCR, the TCRdb table keeps only in-frame clones and is missing some. The table has approximately 110,000 clones, 85% seen once; the top ten hold approximately 4.7%. Sequences were derived from peripheral blood, sampled 28 days after the second AZD1222 dose. This sequence originates from an adult who received the AZD1222 COVID-19 vaccine.

The CDR3: CAIAGTANTEAFF. The CDR3 coding sequence is TGTGCCATAGCCGGGACAGCGAACACTGAAGCTTTCTTT. The chain is built from TRBV10-3 and TRBJ1-1; 7 bases line up with TRBD1. In germline, CDR1 is ENHRY, CDR2 SYGVKD. The CDR3 consists of 13 residues. The junction had 5 bases not matched to a gene; V was cut back by 9 bases and J by 1 base.